This T cell receptor (beta chain) was retrieved from a study of OX40 agonist ivuxolimab in advanced cancers. About the full investigation: Ivuxolimab was a fully human IgG2 agonistic monoclonal antibody targeting the costimulatory receptor OX40 (CD134). Patients were allowed to have had prior anti-PD-1, anti-PD-L1 or anti-CTLA-4 therapy, and approximately 40% of the dose-escalation patients had previously received checkpoint inhibitors. The point of sequencing TCRbeta in the periphery was to test whether ivuxolimab changed TCR sequence diversity and drove clonal T-cell expansion. In the dose-escalation cohort, about four fifths of patients were male, and the mean age was 60 years with a range of roughly 20 to 80. Three dose-escalation patients achieved partial responses, one with hepatocellular carcinoma and two with cutaneous melanoma. Of the 50 to 55 patients in dose escalation, about 20 had hepatocellular carcinoma, some 15 had melanoma, 9 had renal cell carcinoma and 9 had head and neck cancer. The paper describes the monotherapy dose-escalation part (N of about 54 patients) of the phase I trial of ivuxolimab. Intravenous ivuxolimab was administered to patients every 2 weeks at six dose levels: 0.01, 0.1, 0.3, 1.5, 3 and 10 mg/kg. General study outcomes and caveats: Partial responders in the 0.1-3.0 mg/kg groups had among the lowest normalized peripheral clonal expansion, especially among CD8+ T cells. Low levels of normalized T-cell clonal expansion were also seen in some nonresponding patients. After ivuxolimab, more expanded clones were found on average in CD8+ T cells than in CD4+ T cells. At doses of 0.1 to 3.0 mg/kg, clonal expansion of both CD4+ and CD8+ T cells in blood was seen between baseline and week 6. The antigen specificity of the peripheral T cells that underwent clonal expansion was not determined.

Patients with autoimmune disease history or receiving systemic immunosuppression were excluded from the trial. Peripheral blood for TCR sequencing was collected from all dose cohorts at baseline, on cycle 4 day 1, and on cycle 7 day 1. Samples came from an open-label, multicenter, first-in-human phase I dose-escalation trial of ivuxolimab. Adults with locally advanced or metastatic melanoma, renal cell carcinoma, hepatocellular carcinoma or head and neck squamous cell carcinoma were enrolled in the trial. Before TCR sequencing, CD4+ and CD8+ T cells were separately sorted from peripheral blood. From the germline V gene, CDR1 is SGHTA and CDR2 is FQGNSA. From V the trimming removes 6 bases and from J it removes 2 bases, while the gene matches leave 6 bases of the junction unaccounted for. Taken from cysteine to phenylalanine, the CDR3 has 15 residues. The CDR3 DNA has 45 bases and is translated from base 1.

Genomic DNA was extracted from sorted cells for sequencing of the TCRbeta CDR3 region. The immunoSEQ Assay was used to sequence the TCRbeta CDR3 regions. This is the immuneACCESS table as TCRdb keeps it, with only in-frame sequences that have V and J called. A part of the clones is gone; compared with another copy, unresolved V genes explain less than half, and the rest is unexplained. This sample lists around 66,000 clones; around 80% were detected once. The top ten clones comprise around 6.7% of the sample. In regard to this clone: Its antigen remains unidentified. Base qualities are not at hand, and no much larger clone is one base apart.

This sample comprised CD4+ or CD8+ T cells sorted from blood, obtained in a trial of the OX40 agonist ivuxolimab. The rearrangement joined TRBV7-2 to TRBJ2-3; TRBD2 fits 9 bases in the junction. The TCR originated in an adult with an advanced solid tumor such as melanoma, head and neck, liver or kidney cancer. The DNA is as follows: TGTGCCAGCAGTAGCGGGAGCCCCCTCACAGATACGCAGTATTTT. The resulting protein is CASSSGSPLTDTQYF.